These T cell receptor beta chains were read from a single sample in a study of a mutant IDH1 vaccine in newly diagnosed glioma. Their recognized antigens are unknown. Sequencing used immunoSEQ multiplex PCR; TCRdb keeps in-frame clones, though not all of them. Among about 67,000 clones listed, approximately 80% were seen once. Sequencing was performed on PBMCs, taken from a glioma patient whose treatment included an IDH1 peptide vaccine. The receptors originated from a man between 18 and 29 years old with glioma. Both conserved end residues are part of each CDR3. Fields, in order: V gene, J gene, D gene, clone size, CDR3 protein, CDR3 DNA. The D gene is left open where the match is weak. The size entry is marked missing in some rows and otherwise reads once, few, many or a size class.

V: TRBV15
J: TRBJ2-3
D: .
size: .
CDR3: CATSREPRGDGTDTQYF
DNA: TGTGCCACCAGCAGAGAGCCCAGGGGAGATGGTACAGATACGCAGTATTTT

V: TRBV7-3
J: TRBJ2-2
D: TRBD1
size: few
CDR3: CASSLTGTNTGELFF
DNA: TGTGCCAGCAGCTTGACAGGGACGAACACCGGGGAGCTGTTTTTT

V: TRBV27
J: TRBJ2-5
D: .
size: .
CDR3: CASSPLTGNQETQYF
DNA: TGTGCCAGCAGTCCCCTGACTGGTAACCAAGAGACCCAGTACTTC

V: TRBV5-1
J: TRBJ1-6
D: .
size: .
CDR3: CASSLDGSQLLNSPLHF
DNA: TGCGCCAGCAGCTTGGATGGGTCCCAGCTTCTTAATTCACCCCTCCACTTT

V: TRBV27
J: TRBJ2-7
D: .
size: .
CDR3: CASSKRGGTSSYEQYF
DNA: TGTGCCAGCAGTAAACGTGGTGGGACAAGTTCCTACGAGCAGTACTTC

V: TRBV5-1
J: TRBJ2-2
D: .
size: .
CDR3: CASSPGTGELFF
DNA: TGCGCCAGCAGTCCCGGTACCGGGGAGCTGTTTTTT

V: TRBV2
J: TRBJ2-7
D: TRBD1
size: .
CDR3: CASKIRDRSYEQYF
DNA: TGTGCCAGCAAAATTCGGGACAGGAGTTACGAGCAGTACTTC

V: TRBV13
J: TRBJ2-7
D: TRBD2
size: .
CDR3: CASSSKMREDYEQYF
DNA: TGTGCCAGCAGCTCTAAAATGCGGGAGGACTACGAGCAGTACTTC

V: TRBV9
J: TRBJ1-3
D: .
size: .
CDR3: CASSPRRSLSGNTIYF
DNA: TGTGCCAGCAGCCCACGGAGATCCCTCTCTGGAAACACCATATATTTT

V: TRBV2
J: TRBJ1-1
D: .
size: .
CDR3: CASRPPRPNAAFF
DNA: TGTGCCAGCAGACCACCGCGTCCGAACGCGGCTTTCTTT

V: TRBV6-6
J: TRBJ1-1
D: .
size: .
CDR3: CASSSLNSNTEAFF
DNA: TGTGCCAGCAGTTCCCTGAACAGTAACACTGAAGCTTTCTTT

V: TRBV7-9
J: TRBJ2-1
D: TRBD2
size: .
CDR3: CASSLKLAGPYNEQFF
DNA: TGTGCCAGCAGCTTAAAACTAGCGGGGCCCTACAATGAGCAGTTCTTC

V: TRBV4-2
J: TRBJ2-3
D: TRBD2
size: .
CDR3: CASSQDWRGLAGVTDTQYF
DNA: TGTGCCAGCAGCCAAGATTGGCGTGGGCTAGCGGGGGTCACAGATACGCAGTATTTT

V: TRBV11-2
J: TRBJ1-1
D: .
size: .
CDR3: CASSLGRGFAEAFF
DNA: TGTGCCAGCAGCTTAGGGAGGGGGTTCGCTGAAGCTTTCTTT

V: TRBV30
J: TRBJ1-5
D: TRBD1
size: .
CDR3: CAWSVGQGGNQPQHF
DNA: TGTGCCTGGAGTGTAGGACAGGGTGGCAATCAGCCCCAGCATTTT

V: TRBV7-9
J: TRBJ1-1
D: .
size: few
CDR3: CASSEQKIGAFF
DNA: TGTGCCAGCAGCGAGCAGAAAATTGGAGCTTTCTTT

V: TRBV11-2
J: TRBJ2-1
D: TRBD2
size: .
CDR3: CASSSKRGGSYNEQFF
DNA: TGTGCCAGCAGCTCCAAGCGGGGGGGATCCTACAATGAGCAGTTCTTC

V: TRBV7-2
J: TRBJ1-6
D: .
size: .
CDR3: CASSLLGPQGFGSPLHF
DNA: TGTGCCAGCAGCTTACTAGGGCCTCAGGGGTTCGGTTCACCCCTCCACTTT

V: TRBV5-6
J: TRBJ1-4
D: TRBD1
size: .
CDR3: CASSFLQQGTNEKLFF
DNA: TGTGCCAGCAGCTTTTTACAACAGGGGACTAATGAAAAACTGTTTTTT

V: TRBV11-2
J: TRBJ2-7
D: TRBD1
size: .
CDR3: CASSIQGIDYYYEQYF
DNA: TGTGCCAGCAGCATACAGGGGATCGACTACTACTACGAGCAGTACTTC

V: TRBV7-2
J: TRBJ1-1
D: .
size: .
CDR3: CASLLTGVNTEAFF
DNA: TGTGCCAGCCTATTAACAGGAGTCAACACTGAAGCTTTCTTT

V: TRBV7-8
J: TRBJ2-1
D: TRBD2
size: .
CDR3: CASSFSGNEQFF
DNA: TGTGCCAGCAGCTTTAGCGGGAATGAGCAGTTCTTC

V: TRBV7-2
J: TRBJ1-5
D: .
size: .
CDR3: CASSVRGLQPQHF
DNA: TGTGCCAGCAGCGTCAGAGGGCTTCAGCCCCAGCATTTT

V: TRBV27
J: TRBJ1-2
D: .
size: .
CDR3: CASSPPTGYYGYTF
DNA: TGTGCCAGCAGTCCCCCGACAGGCTACTATGGCTACACCTTC

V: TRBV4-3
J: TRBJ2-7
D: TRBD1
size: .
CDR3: CASSLWNTGQGAFYEQYF
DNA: TGCGCCAGCAGCCTGTGGAACACGGGACAGGGGGCCTTTTACGAGCAGTACTTC

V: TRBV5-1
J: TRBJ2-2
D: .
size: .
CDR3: CASSLVPPRKLGGAGELFF
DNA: TGCGCCAGCAGCTTGGTACCCCCCCGGAAGCTCGGGGGTGCCGGGGAGCTGTTTTTT

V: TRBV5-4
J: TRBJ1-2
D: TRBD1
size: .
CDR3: CASSSPGQGIGYTF
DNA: TGTGCCAGCAGTTCACCGGGACAGGGGATCGGCTACACCTTC

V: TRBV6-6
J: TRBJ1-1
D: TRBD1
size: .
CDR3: CASSYPRTGKAEAFF
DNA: TGTGCCAGCAGTTACCCTCGGACAGGGAAGGCCGAAGCTTTCTTT

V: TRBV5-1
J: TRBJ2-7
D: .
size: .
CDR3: CASSDGNEQYF
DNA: TGCGCCAGCAGCGATGGTAACGAGCAGTACTTC

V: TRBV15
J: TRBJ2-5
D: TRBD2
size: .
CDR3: CATSRSGGAAQETQYF
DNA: TGTGCCACCAGCAGATCCGGGGGGGCAGCCCAAGAGACCCAGTACTTC

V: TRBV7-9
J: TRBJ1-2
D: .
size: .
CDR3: CASSLRWDYGYTF
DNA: TGTGCCAGCAGCTTACGCTGGGACTATGGCTACACCTTC

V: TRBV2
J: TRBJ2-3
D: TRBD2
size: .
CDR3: CASSEEASGGDTQYF
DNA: TGTGCCAGCAGTGAAGAAGCTAGCGGGGGAGATACGCAGTATTTT

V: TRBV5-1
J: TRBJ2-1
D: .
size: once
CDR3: CASSRTDNEQFF
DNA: TGCGCCAGCAGCCGAACGGATAATGAGCAGTTCTTC

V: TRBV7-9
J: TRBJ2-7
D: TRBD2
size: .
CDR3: CASSLPSGRAYYEQYF
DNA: TGTGCCAGCAGCTTACCTAGCGGGAGGGCTTACTACGAGCAGTACTTC

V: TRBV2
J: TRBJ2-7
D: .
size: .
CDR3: CASSEAVTLSYEQYF
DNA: TGTGCCAGCAGTGAAGCGGTGACGTTGTCCTACGAGCAGTACTTC

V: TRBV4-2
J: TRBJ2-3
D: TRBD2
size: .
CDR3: CASSQAGLAGTKNTDTQYF
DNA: TGTGCCAGCAGCCAAGCCGGACTAGCGGGAACTAAGAACACAGATACGCAGTATTTT

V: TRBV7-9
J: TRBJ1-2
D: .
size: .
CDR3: CASSLGTAFNYGYTF
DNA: TGTGCCAGCAGCTTAGGGACAGCCTTCAACTATGGCTACACCTTC

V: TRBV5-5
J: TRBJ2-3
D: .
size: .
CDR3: CASSSRGPPTDTQYF
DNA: TGTGCCAGCAGCTCCCGAGGACCTCCCACAGATACGCAGTATTTT

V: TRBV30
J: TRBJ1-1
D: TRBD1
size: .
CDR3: CAWSSRAGGRMNTEAFF
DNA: TGTGCCTGGAGTTCTCGGGCAGGGGGTAGGATGAACACTGAAGCTTTCTTT

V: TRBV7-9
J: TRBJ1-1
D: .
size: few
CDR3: CASSFRTAPMNTEAFF
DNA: TGTGCCAGCAGCTTCCGGACAGCACCTATGAACACTGAAGCTTTCTTT

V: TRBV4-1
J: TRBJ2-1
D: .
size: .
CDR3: CASSPSGLGEQFF
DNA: TGCGCCAGCAGCCCCTCAGGCCTTGGTGAGCAGTTCTTC

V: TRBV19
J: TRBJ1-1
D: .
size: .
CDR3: CASSQGSNTEAFF
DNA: TGTGCCAGTAGCCAAGGGTCCAACACTGAAGCTTTCTTT

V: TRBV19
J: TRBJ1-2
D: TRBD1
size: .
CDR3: CASHPLGQENGYTF
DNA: TGTGCCAGCCACCCCCTTGGACAGGAGAACGGCTACACCTTC

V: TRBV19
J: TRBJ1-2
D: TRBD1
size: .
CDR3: CASSFRDRANYGYTF
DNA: TGTGCCAGTAGTTTCCGGGACAGAGCTAACTATGGCTACACCTTC

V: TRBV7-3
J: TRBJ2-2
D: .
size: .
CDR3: CASSLTPPTGELFF
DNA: TGTGCCAGCAGCTTAACACCGCCCACCGGGGAGCTGTTTTTT

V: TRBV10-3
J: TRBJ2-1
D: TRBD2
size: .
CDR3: CAISEMVRREYNEQFF
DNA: TGTGCCATCAGTGAAATGGTCCGGCGGGAGTACAATGAGCAGTTCTTC

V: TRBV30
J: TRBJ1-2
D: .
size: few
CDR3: CAWSLGVFDGYTF
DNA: TGTGCCTGGAGTTTGGGTGTGTTCGATGGCTACACCTTC

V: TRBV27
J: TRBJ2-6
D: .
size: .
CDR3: CASSRQGANVLTF
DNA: TGTGCCAGCAGCCGGCAGGGGGCCAACGTCCTGACTTTC

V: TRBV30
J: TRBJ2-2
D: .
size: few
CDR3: CASLSRANTGELFF
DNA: TGTGCCTCATTGTCGCGGGCGAACACCGGGGAGCTGTTTTTT

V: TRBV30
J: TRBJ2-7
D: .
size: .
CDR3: CAWSPELTRQYF
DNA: TGTGCCTGGAGTCCCGAACTGACTAGGCAGTACTTC

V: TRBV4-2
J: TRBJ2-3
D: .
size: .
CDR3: CASSQDRGTASPTDTQYF
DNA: TGTGCCAGCAGCCAAGATCGGGGCACAGCGAGCCCTACGGATACGCAGTATTTT

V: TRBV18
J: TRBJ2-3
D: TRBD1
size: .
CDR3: CASSPRTGPLDTQYF
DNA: TGTGCCAGCTCACCACGGACAGGGCCCTTGGATACGCAGTATTTT

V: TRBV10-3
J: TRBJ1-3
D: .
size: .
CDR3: CAIRGTASGNTIYF
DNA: TGTGCCATCAGGGGAACCGCGTCTGGAAACACCATATATTTT

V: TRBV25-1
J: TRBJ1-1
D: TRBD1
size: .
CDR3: CASSGWTGTESEAFF
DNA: TGTGCCAGCAGTGGGTGGACAGGGACAGAGTCTGAAGCTTTCTTT

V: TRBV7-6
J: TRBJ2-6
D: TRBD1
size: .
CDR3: CASSPSRDSSGANVLTF
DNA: TGTGCCAGCAGCCCCTCACGGGACAGCTCTGGGGCCAACGTCCTGACTTTC

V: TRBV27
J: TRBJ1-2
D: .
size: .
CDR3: CASSLSWGDDYGYTF
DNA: TGTGCCAGCAGTTTATCGTGGGGGGACGACTATGGCTACACCTTC

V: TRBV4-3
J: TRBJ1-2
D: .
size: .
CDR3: CASSQESGAFYGYTF
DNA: TGCGCCAGCAGCCAAGAATCCGGGGCTTTCTATGGCTACACCTTC